This T cell receptor (beta chain) is from a study of response to subunit inactivated influenza vaccine. A single record per CDR3 protein comes from TCRdb applying MiXCR to the RT-PCR reads. The sample has 500,000 to 750,000 distinct CDR3 sequences; 13% to 15% are singletons. This receptor was obtained from a man aged 45-65 years who received an inactivated influenza vaccine. Material: PBMCs from blood, obtained 12 days after vaccination.

The CDR3 bases are TGTGCCAGCAGTCCCACCATTGGCGGGGGGGCTAATGAGCAGTTCTTC. As protein: CASSPTIGGGANEQFF. The gene calls are TRBV27 and TRBJ2-1; 9 bases align to TRBD2. CDR1 is MNHEY and CDR2 is SMNVEV in the germline V gene (reference sequence). V gave up 5 bases and J gave up 7 bases; unmatched junction bases: 12. CDR3 size: 16 residues.